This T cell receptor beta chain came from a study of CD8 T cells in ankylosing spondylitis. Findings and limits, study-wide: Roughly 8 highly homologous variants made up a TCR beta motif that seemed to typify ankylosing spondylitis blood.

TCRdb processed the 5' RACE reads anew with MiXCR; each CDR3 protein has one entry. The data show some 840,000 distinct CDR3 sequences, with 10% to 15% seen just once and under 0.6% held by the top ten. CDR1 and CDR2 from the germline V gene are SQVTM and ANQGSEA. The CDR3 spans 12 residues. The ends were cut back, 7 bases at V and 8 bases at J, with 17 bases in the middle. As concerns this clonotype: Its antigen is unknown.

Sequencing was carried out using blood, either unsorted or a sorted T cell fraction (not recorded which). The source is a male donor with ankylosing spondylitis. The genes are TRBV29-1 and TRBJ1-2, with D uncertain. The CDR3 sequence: CSAGDGREGYTF. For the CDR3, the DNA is TGCAGCGCCGGGGATGGAAGGGAGGGCTACACCTTC.